A selection of T cell receptor beta chains follows, all from one sample in a study of technical replicates of blood from several donors. This table comes from immunoSEQ multiplex PCR, and its TCRdb copy is limited to in-frame clones, with some not included. Counted here are 45,000 to 55,000 clones, roughly 94% occurring once; the ten biggest clones make up 0.2% to 0.25%. The specimen sequenced was T cells isolated from PBMCs. All receptors derive from a human donor in good health. Both conserved end residues are part of each CDR3. D genes are given only for firm matches. Size values are once, few and many counts, or a class for expanded clones, and some rows have none.

>NA|TRBV11-2|TRBD2|TRBJ2-7
CASSLVGLAGENEQYF
TGTGCCAGCAGCTTAGTGGGACTAGCGGGAGAGAACGAGCAGTACTTC
>NA|TRBV14|NA|TRBJ1-6
CASAGYNSPLHF
TGTGCCAGCGCAGGATATAATTCACCCCTCCACTTT
>NA|TRBV28|NA|TRBJ2-5
CASSPGTLQETQYF
TGTGCCAGCAGTCCCGGGACACTCCAAGAGACCCAGTACTTC
>NA|TRBV10-3|TRBD1|TRBJ2-5
CAISEDRGIIQETQYF
TGTGCCATCAGTGAGGACAGGGGGATCATACAAGAGACCCAGTACTTC
>NA|TRBV5-6|NA|TRBJ2-3
CASSLTYTQYF
TGTGCCAGCAGCTTGACTTATACGCAGTATTTT
>once|TRBV7-8|NA|TRBJ2-3
CASSANRGTDTQYF
TGTGCCAGCAGCGCAAACAGGGGCACAGATACGCAGTATTTT
>NA|TRBV15|NA|TRBJ2-5
CATSPQVNQETQYF
TGTGCCACCAGCCCACAGGTTAACCAAGAGACCCAGTACTTC
>NA|TRBV15|NA|TRBJ1-4
CATNPGGFGKLFF
TGTGCCACCAACCCCGGGGGTTTTGGAAAACTGTTTTTT
>once|TRBV10-3|NA|TRBJ1-2
CAISAGGWGYTF
TGTGCCATCAGCGCCGGTGGTTGGGGCTACACCTTC
>NA|TRBV5-5|TRBD1|TRBJ1-4
CASSSTKGGAWENEKLFF
TGTGCCAGCAGCTCAACTAAAGGGGGCGCGTGGGAAAATGAAAAACTGTTTTTT
>NA|TRBV7-9|NA|TRBJ1-2
CASSLEGIDGYTF
TGTGCCAGCAGCTTAGAGGGGATAGATGGCTACACCTTC
>NA|TRBV9|TRBD2|TRBJ2-1
CASSVEWVAGDEQFF
TGTGCCAGCAGCGTAGAGTGGGTAGCGGGGGATGAGCAGTTCTTC
>NA|TRBV5-4|TRBD1|TRBJ2-3
CASSGTGESGDTQYF
TGTGCCAGCAGCGGAACAGGGGAATCAGGAGATACGCAGTATTTT
>NA|TRBV5-6|NA|TRBJ2-5
CASSQTLDRKETQYF
TGTGCCAGCAGCCAGACTCTTGACCGAAAAGAGACCCAGTACTTC
>NA|TRBV7-9|TRBD1|TRBJ1-5
CASGQVNQPQHF
TGTGCCAGCGGACAGGTCAATCAGCCCCAGCATTTT
>NA|TRBV5-1|TRBD1|TRBJ1-4
CASSLFAGGSNEKLFF
TGCGCCAGCAGCTTGTTTGCAGGGGGCTCTAATGAAAAACTGTTTTTT
>NA|TRBV5-1|NA|TRBJ2-7
CASSLDSPPYEQYF
TGCGCCAGCAGCTTGGACAGTCCCCCCTACGAGCAGTACTTC
>NA|TRBV6-5|TRBD2|TRBJ2-6
CASSYQRGPNVLTF
TGTGCCAGCAGTTACCAGCGGGGACCCAACGTCCTGACTTTC
>NA|TRBV7-8|NA|TRBJ1-5
CASSFPDQPQHF
TGTGCCAGCAGCTTCCCGGATCAGCCCCAGCATTTT
>NA|TRBV6-5|TRBD1|TRBJ1-2
CASSYGDSVYGYTF
TGTGCCAGCAGTTACGGGGACAGCGTCTATGGCTACACCTTC
>NA|TRBV14|TRBD2|TRBJ2-2
CASSLRLAGGGELFF
TGTGCCAGCAGCCTCCGACTAGCGGGAGGTGGGGAGCTGTTTTTT
>NA|TRBV11-3|NA|TRBJ2-1
CASSTTSYSYNEQFF
TGTGCCAGCAGCACGACAAGTTACTCCTACAATGAGCAGTTCTTC
>few|TRBV7-9|TRBD2|TRBJ2-4
CASSDKTSGVPGGDIQYF
TGTGCCAGCAGCGATAAGACTAGCGGGGTCCCAGGTGGTGACATTCAGTACTTC
>once|TRBV10-3|TRBD1|TRBJ2-7
CAISRDRQGEQYF
TGTGCCATCAGTCGGGACAGGCAGGGCGAGCAGTACTTC
>NA|TRBV10-1|TRBD1|TRBJ1-1
CASSRDRIAEAFF
TGCGCCAGCAGCCGGGACAGGATTGCTGAAGCTTTCTTT
>NA|TRBV29-1|NA|TRBJ2-1
CSVDEGGSYNEQFF
TGCAGCGTTGACGAGGGAGGCTCCTACAATGAGCAGTTCTTC